The clone carrying this TCR beta chain was detected only once. Its antigen is still unknown. The data stem from a study of beta chain features in type 1 diabetes. The study, taken as a whole, reports: Shorter TCRB CDR3s, moderately but significantly so, marked every one of the four CD4+ subsets in Type 1 diabetes patients.

This CDR3 region has 15 residues. Germline CDR1 and CDR2: SGHTA and FQGNSA. With V trimmed by 8 bases and J by 5 bases, 10 bases remained unmatched. Expressed TCRB transcripts got sequenced, as all isolated RNA was reverse transcribed. The protocol was immunoSEQ multiplex PCR, while the TCRdb copy is restricted to in-frame clones and leaves out a portion. The sample holds around 280,000 clones; over 14% are singletons and the top ten take 0.015% to 0.019%. This receptor was obtained from a man in his late teens or twenties with type 1 diabetes. Sequences were obtained from naive CD4+ T cells from blood. The chain employs TRBV7-2 and TRBJ2-5, with TRBD2 matching over 11 bases. For the CDR3, the DNA is TGTGCCAGCGCCCCACTTAGCGGGGGGGCGGAGACCCAGTACTTC. This sequence encodes CASAPLSGGAETQYF.